The clone carrying this TCR beta chain was counted at least ten times. What it binds is unknown. This sample is drawn from a study of CD8 T cells in ankylosing spondylitis. Study-level points and caveats: It was reported that disease-linked clones were significantly enriched in matched ankylosing spondylitis synovial fluid. There was a TCR beta motif, made of several highly homologous variants, that appeared characteristic of ankylosing spondylitis blood. Peripheral blood held disease-linked clones only at relatively low frequency, and these were CD8+.

TCRdb re-analysed the 5' RACE reads in MiXCR, keeping a single row per CDR3 protein. The sample has roughly 130,000 distinct CDR3 sequences, more than 6.5% seen once. Material for sequencing was blood, either unsorted or a sorted T cell fraction (not recorded which). This clonotype was sampled from a male donor with ankylosing spondylitis or in good health (not recorded which).

The CDR3 coding sequence is TGTGCCAGCAGAACTCCCGGGACACAGCGCTACAATGAGCAGTTCTTC. Protein product: CASRTPGTQRYNEQFF. V is TRBV11-2 and J is TRBJ2-1; tentative D call: TRBD1 (6 bases). The germline V gene has CDR1 SGHAT and CDR2 FQNNGV. V was cut by 6 bases and J by 3 bases, with 18 bases left in between. This CDR3 comprises 16 residues.